This T cell receptor beta chain came from a study of blood T cell repertoires in COVID-19 (dated by TCRdb to the early 2020s). Turning to the overall study: Samples covering the acute and convalescent phases of COVID-19 were provided by collaborators in the United States, Italy and Spain. Subjects who had been exposed to COVID-19, were actively infected with it, or had recovered from it provided the deeply sampled blood TCRbeta repertoires that made up the dataset. The sample metadata nearly always contained a de-identified subject ID, COVID-19 status, age in years and sex. The samples were drawn from the first 160 participants of the ongoing ImmuneRACE study and from about 1,200 subjects provided by 6 global collaborators. Where HLA class I and class II types were available, the types were taken from metadata supplied by the sample provider, not from assay-based typing. The prospective study material was composed of cDNA or gDNA derived from T cells, B-cell-depleted T cells, or PBMCs. The repertoires were released in a freely available public database meant as a resource for research on the immune response to SARS-CoV-2.

The collaborating institutions used their own protocols to collect whole blood in K2EDTA tubes. Collaborator samples were shipped for TCRbeta analysis as frozen whole blood, isolated PBMCs, or DNA extracted from either sample type. TCRbeta CDR3 regions were amplified from genomic DNA by means of the immunoSEQ Assay, a bias-controlled multiplex PCR. Regarding the original processing steps: Nucleated cell counts per sample were estimated from amplification of reference gene primers within the assay. Sequence reads were collapsed and filtered to measure the absolute abundance of every unique TCRbeta CDR3 rearrangement. Productive Simpson clonality was computed per sample as the square root of Simpson's diversity index over productive rearrangements. This immuneACCESS table, as held by TCRdb, lists in-frame sequences with V and J called but not all clones. Of the missing ones, under half trace to an unresolved V gene in checked studies; the others have no known cause. The V and J calls and the clone size are those of that table, but D and trimming were determined from the DNA. The sample includes approximately 120,000 clones, with 60% to 85% observed a single time. Clones ranked in the top ten supply about 4.5% of the sample.

Overall results and qualifications from the work: The quantity of clinical and demographic metadata differed by source and by participant and was supplied without curation.

V and J lose 0 bases and 6 bases, and a span of 14 bases separates them. The germline V gene encodes CDR1 LGHNA and CDR2 YSLEER. The CDR3 measures 16 amino acids from cysteine to phenylalanine. The entry retains the CDR3 DNA only, 48 bases that are in frame from base 1. A remark on this clone: Its antigen is unknown. No base qualities exist here, and no much larger clone lies one base off it.

The sequence is built from TRBV4-3 and TRBJ1-4; perhaps TRBD1 is the D gene, with 5 bases matching. The clonotype originates from a human donor in a cohort sampled during active or convalescent COVID-19. The sequenced sample consisted of peripheral blood. The nucleotide sequence reads TGCGCCAGCAGCCAAGATCTTCAGGGAGGCTATGAAAAACTGTTTTTT. This sequence encodes CASSQDLQGGYEKLFF.